A selection of T cell receptor beta chains follows, all from one sample in a study of T cell repertoires in cytomegalovirus infection. MiXCR was run by TCRdb on the reads, yielding one entry per CDR3 protein. The sample shows about 120,000 distinct CDR3 sequences, roughly 30% of them seen only once. Which antigens these TCRs recognize remains unknown. The sequencing here drew on CD8+ T cells from cultured PBMCs, taken from culture after CMV antigen stimulation. The origin of the receptors is a human donor in good health (CMV status not recorded). Some clones in this sample may be carry-over from other donors' samples. Both conserved end residues are part of each CDR3. The D gene is left open where the match is weak. Clone size is shown for a subset of rows, as once, few, many or a class of expanded clone.

J gene | D gene | clone size | V gene | CDR3 DNA | CDR3 protein
TRBJ1-2 | . | . | TRBV7-2 | TGTGCCAGCAGTCATGGTTACGGCTACACCTTC | CASSHGYGYTF
TRBJ2-2 | . | few | TRBV23-1 | TGCGCCAGCAGTCAATCGATTCCCCCGTCGGGGGCAAAGGCGAACACCGGGGAGCTGTTTTTT | CASSQSIPPSGAKANTGELFF
TRBJ2-1 | TRBD1 | . | TRBV27 | TGTGCCAGCAACAAACAGGGGGGAAAGTACAATGAGCAGTTCTTC | CASNKQGGKYNEQFF
TRBJ2-7 | . | few | TRBV27 | TGTGCCAGCAAAACCTCAGGGTTCTACGAGCAGTACTTC | CASKTSGFYEQYF
TRBJ2-7 | . | few | TRBV11-1 | TGTGCCAGCAGAGACCGCACAGAAAACCGATACGAGCAGTACTTC | CASRDRTENRYEQYF
TRBJ2-7 | TRBD1 | once | TRBV4-3 | TGCGCCAGCAGCCTCTCCGGGACAGGCTACGAGCAGTACTTC | CASSLSGTGYEQYF
TRBJ1-1 | . | . | TRBV27 | TGTGCCAGCAGCCTATCCTGGACAGATGAAGCTTTCTTT | CASSLSWTDEAFF
TRBJ1-2 | . | few | TRBV20-1 | TGCAGTGCTAGAGAGGCAGGGGCTAACTATGGCTACACCTTC | CSAREAGANYGYTF
TRBJ2-2 | TRBD2 | few | TRBV6-2/TRBV6-3 | TGTGCCAGCAGTGCCATTGGGAGCGGGGGGACAACCGGGGAGCTGTTTTTT | CASSAIGSGGTTGELFF
TRBJ1-2 | . | many | TRBV7-9 | TGTGCCAGCAGCAAAGGGACGGACTTCACCTATGGCTACACCTTC | CASSKGTDFTYGYTF
TRBJ2-2 | TRBD1 | . | TRBV2 | TGTGCCAGCAGCTGGACAGGGATGGGGACCGGGGAGCTGTTTTTT | CASSWTGMGTGELFF
TRBJ2-7 | TRBD1 | . | TRBV12-3/TRBV12-4 | TGTGCCAGCAGTTTAGCGCGGGGGACAGGGACAGAATGGGATACCTACGAGCAGTACTTC | CASSLARGTGTEWDTYEQYF
TRBJ2-5 | . | few | TRBV7-6 | TGTGCCAGCAGCTTATTTCTGGGAATCCAGGAGACCCAGTACTTC | CASSLFLGIQETQYF
TRBJ1-2 | TRBD1 | many | TRBV27 | TGTGCCAGCAGTTTTAGACAGGGTGATGGCTACACCTTC | CASSFRQGDGYTF
TRBJ1-4 | . | many | TRBV27 | TGTGCCAGCAGGTCCCACAGGATGGGAGGGGAAAAACTGTTTTTT | CASRSHRMGGEKLFF
TRBJ2-7 | . | . | TRBV7-9 | TGTGCCAGCAGCACGACAGACTACGAGCAGTACTTC | CASSTTDYEQYF
TRBJ2-3 | TRBD1 | . | TRBV12-3/TRBV12-4 | TGTGCCAGCACCGGGACAGGCGAGGTTGATACGCAGTATTTT | CASTGTGEVDTQYF
TRBJ1-1 | . | few | TRBV15 | TGTGCCACCAGTCTTGCCCGGGAGGCCGGGACTGAAGCTTTCTTT | CATSLAREAGTEAFF
TRBJ2-3 | . | many | TRBV24-1 | TGTGCCACCAGTGACCCGTCGAGCGCGGCGAGTTTCGGCACAGATACGCAGTATTTT | CATSDPSSAASFGTDTQYF
TRBJ2-2 | . | few | TRBV5-1 | TGCGCCAGCGCTGGGGGGCGGTACAAGAACACCGGGGAGCTGTTTTTT | CASAGGRYKNTGELFF
TRBJ2-1 | . | . | TRBV6-2/TRBV6-3 | TGTGCCAGCAGTACTCTCCGGGGGGACAGCTCTGGTCAGTACAATGAGCAGTTCTTC | CASSTLRGDSSGQYNEQFF
TRBJ2-1 | . | . | TRBV9 | TGTGCCAGCAGCGTATGGGATACCAGCTCCTACAATGAGCAGTTCTTC | CASSVWDTSSYNEQFF
TRBJ2-7 | TRBD2 | many | TRBV3-1 | TGTGCCAGCAGCCAAAGAAGCCTTGCAGCGGGGGATGCCGAGCAGTACTTC | CASSQRSLAAGDAEQYF
TRBJ2-7 | . | . | TRBV12-5 | TGTGCTAGTGGTTTGGACATGGGGGCCCACGAGCAGTACTTC | CASGLDMGAHEQYF
TRBJ2-7 | TRBD1 | . | TRBV12-3/TRBV12-4 | TGTGCCAGCGGACCCGGGACAGGGGGCAGCGAGCAGTACTTC | CASGPGTGGSEQYF
TRBJ1-2 | TRBD1 | once | TRBV7-6 | TGTGCCAGCAGAGAGGGGACGACAGGGCCGTCTAACTATGGCTACACCTTC | CASREGTTGPSNYGYTF
TRBJ2-3 | . | few | TRBV7-8 | TGTGCCAGCAGCCAGGGGGGCAGGAGCACAGATACGCAGTATTTT | CASSQGGRSTDTQYF
TRBJ1-5 | TRBD1 | few | TRBV7-8 | TGTGCCAGCAGCTTAGGTTATGGGACAGGGAGCAATCAGCCCCAGCATTTT | CASSLGYGTGSNQPQHF
TRBJ1-3 | . | few | TRBV7-8 | TGTGCCAGCAGCGAACTTGCCAGGGGAGTGCCTGGAAACACCATATATTTT | CASSELARGVPGNTIYF
TRBJ1-5 | TRBD1 | few | TRBV27 | TGTGCCAGCAGTCGGACAGGGGGTGGCAATCAGCCCCAGCATTTT | CASSRTGGGNQPQHF
TRBJ1-2 | TRBD1 | . | TRBV6-5 | TGTGCCAGCAGTTACAGGGACAGGGTATCTGGCTACACCTTC | CASSYRDRVSGYTF
TRBJ2-7 | . | . | TRBV11-2 | TGTGCCAGCAGCTTAAGTCGAGTGTCGTTCTACGAGCAGTACTTC | CASSLSRVSFYEQYF
TRBJ2-2 | TRBD1 | . | TRBV15 | TGTGCCACCAGCAGAGATAGGGACAGCTCGGACACCGGGGAGCTGTTTTTT | CATSRDRDSSDTGELFF
TRBJ2-2 | . | few | TRBV15 | TGTGCCACCAGTTCCTATGGGGGGACCGGGGAGCTGTTTTTT | CATSSYGGTGELFF
TRBJ2-3 | . | . | TRBV20-1 | TGCAGTGCGGAGGACTCGAATTCTATGCCTAGCACAGATACGCAGTATTTT | CSAEDSNSMPSTDTQYF
TRBJ2-7 | . | . | TRBV27 | TGTGCCAGCAGTATCCTTTCTGGGGACGGCGAGCAGTACTTC | CASSILSGDGEQYF